This TCR beta chain stems from a study of CXCR3-negative and CXCR3-positive naive CD8 T cells. The study, taken as a whole, reports: Similar TRBV-TRBJ usage characterized naive CXCR3-negative and CXCR3-positive cells; memory cells differed.

This CDR3 comprises 14 residues. The germline CDR1 and CDR2 sequences are SGDLS and YYNGEE. On this clonotype: Its specificity is unknown.

With UMI labels, 5' RACE was used to prepare the TRB cDNA libraries. Each CDR3 protein gets one entry in TCRdb, which reprocessed the 5' RACE reads and gives no DNA. The clone table shows 100,000 to 150,000 distinct CDR3 sequences, with the ten largest holding under 0.5%. This chain uses TRBV9 with TRBJ2-2. Sequences were obtained from naive CXCR3- CD8+ T cells from blood. As to subset: CD45RO-CCR7+CD27+CD95- naive CD8+ T cells lacking CXCR3 (TNR3-). This clonotype originated in a human donor in good health. Some clones in this sample may be carry-over from other donors' samples. CDR3: CASSDGSNTGELFF.